This T cell receptor (beta chain) was identified in a study of PD-L1 blockade in urothelial cancer. Stated time point: pretreatment peripheral blood. Synthetic spike-ins, TCR analog templates, were added into each PCR. Sequenced by immunoSEQ multiplex PCR; TCRdb stores in-frame clones only, minus some. The repertoire consists of under 40,000 clones, with approximately 80% occurring once and the leading ten covering 6.8%. The clonotype was recovered from a man in his 60s with urothelial cancer. This specimen was PBMCs, taken around atezolizumab (anti-PD-L1) treatment.

In DNA, the CDR3 is TGTGCCAGCAGCTTGGCCCAGGGGTCGGAGACCCAGTACTTC. It translates to CASSLAQGSETQYF. The chain couples TRBV5-5 to TRBJ2-5, with D perhaps TRBD1 (6 bases). The CDR3 has 14 amino acids. Looked up from germline, CDR1 is SGHKS and CDR2 is YYEKEE (reference sequence). The V end lost 0 bases, the J end lost 5 bases, and 11 bases lay between the germline ends.